This is a list of T cell receptor beta chains from one sample in a study of chemoradiotherapy in HPV16-positive cancers. Clones were read by immunoSEQ multiplex PCR, and TCRdb kept only the in-frame ones, dropping some. The sample has tens of thousands of clones, roughly 90% seen once. Sequences were derived from blood, sampled from a patient who underwent chemoradiotherapy. The receptor set was obtained from a human donor with HPV-associated anogenital cancer. Both conserved end residues are part of each CDR3. The D gene is left open where the match is weak. Not every row has a clone size; where given, it reads once, few, many or a size class.

j_gene: TRBJ1-6; abundance: NA; d_gene: TRBD1; v_gene: TRBV6-1; CDR3nt: TGTGCCAGCAGTGTGGACAGGGATTCACCCCTCCACTTT; CDR3aa: CASSVDRDSPLHF
j_gene: TRBJ2-1; abundance: NA; d_gene: NA; v_gene: TRBV25-1; CDR3nt: TGTGCCAGCACACCATCTGCGAGGTCACAGGGATTTGGTGAGCAGTTCTTC; CDR3aa: CASTPSARSQGFGEQFF
j_gene: TRBJ1-1; abundance: NA; d_gene: NA; v_gene: TRBV5-6; CDR3nt: TGTGCCAGCAGCCCGGGGAGCGCTGAAGCTTTCTTT; CDR3aa: CASSPGSAEAFF
j_gene: TRBJ1-1; abundance: NA; d_gene: NA; v_gene: TRBV5-1; CDR3nt: TGCGCCAGCAGCTTCTCCGGATCAGACACTGAAGCTTTCTTT; CDR3aa: CASSFSGSDTEAFF
j_gene: TRBJ2-2; abundance: NA; d_gene: NA; v_gene: TRBV19; CDR3nt: TGTGCCAGTAGTACTCTGAGCACGAACACCGGGGAGCTGTTTTTT; CDR3aa: CASSTLSTNTGELFF
j_gene: TRBJ1-4; abundance: NA; d_gene: NA; v_gene: TRBV5-5; CDR3nt: TGTGCCAGCAGCTTGCAAGTGGTGACTGAAAAACTGTTTTTT; CDR3aa: CASSLQVVTEKLFF
j_gene: TRBJ2-5; abundance: once; d_gene: TRBD2; v_gene: TRBV6-1; CDR3nt: TGTGCCAGCAGTGAAAGCGGGGGGACTAGCGGGCAAGAGACCCAGTACTTC; CDR3aa: CASSESGGTSGQETQYF
j_gene: TRBJ1-1; abundance: NA; d_gene: NA; v_gene: TRBV5-6; CDR3nt: TGTGCCAGCAGCTTGAACACTGAAGCTTTCTTT; CDR3aa: CASSLNTEAFF
j_gene: TRBJ1-1; abundance: NA; d_gene: NA; v_gene: TRBV11-2; CDR3nt: TGTGCCAGCAGCTTAGTAGTCCTCTACACTGAAGCTTTCTTT; CDR3aa: CASSLVVLYTEAFF
j_gene: TRBJ1-6; abundance: once; d_gene: TRBD1; v_gene: TRBV7-2; CDR3nt: TGTGCCAGCAGCTGGCGACAGGGCAGTCCGGATTCACCCCTCCACTTT; CDR3aa: CASSWRQGSPDSPLHF
j_gene: TRBJ2-4; abundance: NA; d_gene: NA; v_gene: TRBV11-2; CDR3nt: TGTGCCAGCAGCCAAGGGAGGGGGGCTACAGTAGCCAAAAACATTCAGTACTTC; CDR3aa: CASSQGRGATVAKNIQYF
j_gene: TRBJ1-6; abundance: NA; d_gene: NA; v_gene: TRBV7-3; CDR3nt: TGTGCCAGCAGCTTAGGGGTCGCGGGCTTGGAGACCCTCCACTTT; CDR3aa: CASSLGVAGLETLHF
j_gene: TRBJ1-1; abundance: NA; d_gene: TRBD1; v_gene: TRBV7-6; CDR3nt: TGTGCCAGCAGCACGACAGGGGGATTGGCAACTGAAGCTTTCTTT; CDR3aa: CASSTTGGLATEAFF
j_gene: TRBJ1-4; abundance: NA; d_gene: TRBD1; v_gene: TRBV6-5; CDR3nt: TGTGCCAGCAGTCGGACAGGGTTTAATAATGAAAAACTGTTTTTT; CDR3aa: CASSRTGFNNEKLFF
j_gene: TRBJ2-6; abundance: NA; d_gene: NA; v_gene: TRBV5-4; CDR3nt: TGTGCCAGCAGCCCGCAGAGCGCCGGGGCCAACGTCCTGACTTTC; CDR3aa: CASSPQSAGANVLTF
j_gene: TRBJ2-7; abundance: NA; d_gene: TRBD2; v_gene: TRBV4-1; CDR3nt: TGCGCCAGCAGCCAAGATGCCAGCGGGGGAGGGTACGAGCAGTACTTC; CDR3aa: CASSQDASGGGYEQYF
j_gene: TRBJ2-3; abundance: NA; d_gene: NA; v_gene: TRBV9; CDR3nt: TGTGCCAGCAGCGTAAACAACGCAGATACGCAGTATTTT; CDR3aa: CASSVNNADTQYF
j_gene: TRBJ1-2; abundance: NA; d_gene: NA; v_gene: TRBV4-1; CDR3nt: TGCGCCAGCAGATCTAATATGCAGGGCCACTCAAACTATGGCTACACCTTC; CDR3aa: CASRSNMQGHSNYGYTF
j_gene: TRBJ2-1; abundance: NA; d_gene: NA; v_gene: TRBV19; CDR3nt: TGTGCCAGTAGTATAGAAGCAGGCTACAATGAGCAGTTCTTC; CDR3aa: CASSIEAGYNEQFF
j_gene: TRBJ2-1; abundance: NA; d_gene: TRBD2; v_gene: TRBV2; CDR3nt: TGTGCCAGCATTTTAGCGGGGGGGCTGCGCGATGAGCAGTTCTTC; CDR3aa: CASILAGGLRDEQFF
j_gene: TRBJ2-5; abundance: NA; d_gene: NA; v_gene: TRBV4-1; CDR3nt: TGCGCCAGCAGCCAAGGATTAGCAGGCCCGGGGACCCAGTACTTC; CDR3aa: CASSQGLAGPGTQYF
j_gene: TRBJ2-2; abundance: NA; d_gene: NA; v_gene: TRBV9; CDR3nt: TGTGCCAGCAGCGTAGGTCCGAACACCGGGGAGCTGTTTTTT; CDR3aa: CASSVGPNTGELFF
j_gene: TRBJ2-6; abundance: NA; d_gene: NA; v_gene: TRBV6-6; CDR3nt: TGTGCCAGCAGGCTCCGGGGCTCTGGGGCCAACGTCCTGACTTTC; CDR3aa: CASRLRGSGANVLTF
j_gene: TRBJ2-3; abundance: NA; d_gene: NA; v_gene: TRBV11-2; CDR3nt: TGTGCCAGCAGCCCCCGACAGACAGATACGCAGTATTTT; CDR3aa: CASSPRQTDTQYF
j_gene: TRBJ2-7; abundance: NA; d_gene: NA; v_gene: TRBV2; CDR3nt: TGTGCCAGCAAAAAGGGGCAGGGTCACGACGAGCAGTACTTC; CDR3aa: CASKKGQGHDEQYF
j_gene: TRBJ2-7; abundance: NA; d_gene: NA; v_gene: TRBV5-1; CDR3nt: TGCGCCAGCAGCTTGGAGACAACCCTCTACGAGCAGTACTTC; CDR3aa: CASSLETTLYEQYF
j_gene: TRBJ1-5; abundance: NA; d_gene: TRBD1; v_gene: TRBV9; CDR3nt: TGTGCCAGCAGCTCATCCGGGACAGGGTCCCAGCCCCAGCATTTT; CDR3aa: CASSSSGTGSQPQHF
j_gene: TRBJ1-1; abundance: NA; d_gene: NA; v_gene: TRBV30; CDR3nt: TGTGCCTGGAGTGTACTGTTTGAAGCTTTCTTT; CDR3aa: CAWSVLFEAFF
j_gene: TRBJ1-1; abundance: once; d_gene: NA; v_gene: TRBV7-2; CDR3nt: TGTGCCAGCAGCTTCAGTCTGGGGACTGAAGCTTTCTTT; CDR3aa: CASSFSLGTEAFF
j_gene: TRBJ1-5; abundance: NA; d_gene: NA; v_gene: TRBV2; CDR3nt: TGTGCCAGCAGTGGAGGGCAAAAAAGCAATCAGCCCCAGCATTTT; CDR3aa: CASSGGQKSNQPQHF
j_gene: TRBJ2-5; abundance: NA; d_gene: TRBD2; v_gene: TRBV19; CDR3nt: TGTGCCAGTAGTATAAGAGGAGGGACTAGCGGCCAAGAGACCCAGTACTTC; CDR3aa: CASSIRGGTSGQETQYF
j_gene: TRBJ2-5; abundance: NA; d_gene: NA; v_gene: TRBV7-2; CDR3nt: TGTGCCAGCAGTTCGACGGGACCTATCCAAGAGACCCAGTACTTC; CDR3aa: CASSSTGPIQETQYF
j_gene: TRBJ1-2; abundance: NA; d_gene: TRBD1; v_gene: TRBV29-1; CDR3nt: TGCAGCGTTGAAGGAGGACAGGCTGACTATGGCTACACCTTC; CDR3aa: CSVEGGQADYGYTF
j_gene: TRBJ1-2; abundance: NA; d_gene: NA; v_gene: TRBV11-3; CDR3nt: TGTGCCAGCAGCTTAACAAACCGGGACACGACCAACTATGGCTACACCTTC; CDR3aa: CASSLTNRDTTNYGYTF
j_gene: TRBJ2-5; abundance: NA; d_gene: NA; v_gene: TRBV15; CDR3nt: TGTGCCACCCTCCCCTTATATAGCGAGACCCAGTACTTC; CDR3aa: CATLPLYSETQYF
j_gene: TRBJ2-3; abundance: NA; d_gene: NA; v_gene: TRBV11-2; CDR3nt: TGTGCCAGCAGCTCTAGCACAGATACGCAGTATTTT; CDR3aa: CASSSSTDTQYF
j_gene: TRBJ2-7; abundance: once; d_gene: TRBD1; v_gene: TRBV6-5; CDR3nt: TGTGCCAGCAGTTACTCCGACCGGACAGGGGGGAACGAGCAGTACTTC; CDR3aa: CASSYSDRTGGNEQYF
j_gene: TRBJ1-4; abundance: NA; d_gene: NA; v_gene: TRBV7-9; CDR3nt: TGTGCCAGCAGCTTAGCACTGAGTAATGAAAAACTGTTTTTT; CDR3aa: CASSLALSNEKLFF
j_gene: TRBJ1-1; abundance: NA; d_gene: NA; v_gene: TRBV10-2; CDR3nt: TGCGCCAGCGGCGAGGGCCACACTGAAGCTTTCTTT; CDR3aa: CASGEGHTEAFF
j_gene: TRBJ1-1; abundance: NA; d_gene: NA; v_gene: TRBV6-1; CDR3nt: TGTGCCAGCAGTGGAGATACGGACACTGAAGCTTTCTTT; CDR3aa: CASSGDTDTEAFF
j_gene: TRBJ1-2; abundance: few; d_gene: NA; v_gene: TRBV5-1; CDR3nt: TGCGCCAGCAGCTTGGATCAAGGGAGTTATGGCTACACCTTC; CDR3aa: CASSLDQGSYGYTF
j_gene: TRBJ1-5; abundance: NA; d_gene: NA; v_gene: TRBV4-2; CDR3nt: TGTGCCAGCAGCCGAACGAATGACGGGAATCAGCCCCAGCATTTT; CDR3aa: CASSRTNDGNQPQHF
j_gene: TRBJ2-2; abundance: NA; d_gene: NA; v_gene: TRBV27; CDR3nt: TGTGCCAGCAGTTTTTACACCGGGGAGCTGTTTTTT; CDR3aa: CASSFYTGELFF
j_gene: TRBJ2-3; abundance: NA; d_gene: NA; v_gene: TRBV6-5; CDR3nt: TGTGCCAGCAGTTACTCACTCACAGATACGCAGTATTTT; CDR3aa: CASSYSLTDTQYF
j_gene: TRBJ2-2; abundance: NA; d_gene: NA; v_gene: TRBV5-1; CDR3nt: TGCGCCAGCAGTGACGGAGTAACGGGCACCGGGGAGCTGTTTTTT; CDR3aa: CASSDGVTGTGELFF
j_gene: TRBJ1-5; abundance: NA; d_gene: NA; v_gene: TRBV10-3; CDR3nt: TGTGCCATCAGGATGGGCATTGGTCAGCCCCAGCATTTT; CDR3aa: CAIRMGIGQPQHF
j_gene: TRBJ1-2; abundance: NA; d_gene: TRBD1; v_gene: TRBV27; CDR3nt: TGTGCCAGAACTGAAGGACAGGGCCGGCCAAATGGCTACACCTTC; CDR3aa: CARTEGQGRPNGYTF
j_gene: TRBJ1-2; abundance: NA; d_gene: NA; v_gene: TRBV7-2; CDR3nt: TGTGCCACCGAGGGGATCCTAGGGTATGGCTACACCTTC; CDR3aa: CATEGILGYGYTF
j_gene: TRBJ2-7; abundance: NA; d_gene: NA; v_gene: TRBV2; CDR3nt: TGTGCCAGCAGTGAACAGCCCTACGAGCAGTACTTC; CDR3aa: CASSEQPYEQYF
j_gene: TRBJ1-1; abundance: once; d_gene: NA; v_gene: TRBV5-1; CDR3nt: TGCGCCAGCAGCTTGTTGGGGTCGGCGAACACTGAAGCTTTCTTT; CDR3aa: CASSLLGSANTEAFF
j_gene: TRBJ1-5; abundance: NA; d_gene: NA; v_gene: TRBV18; CDR3nt: TGTGCCAGCTCACCGACAGGACCTGGACCCCAGCATTTT; CDR3aa: CASSPTGPGPQHF
j_gene: TRBJ2-3; abundance: NA; d_gene: NA; v_gene: TRBV13; CDR3nt: TGTGCCAGCAGCCCACCCGGGACTAGCACAGATACGCAGTATTTT; CDR3aa: CASSPPGTSTDTQYF
j_gene: TRBJ2-7; abundance: NA; d_gene: NA; v_gene: TRBV5-4; CDR3nt: TGTGCCAGCAGCTGGAATGGAATCGAGCAGTACTTC; CDR3aa: CASSWNGIEQYF
j_gene: TRBJ2-3; abundance: NA; d_gene: NA; v_gene: TRBV29-1; CDR3nt: TGCAGCGTTGATGTCAGGGGAGCAGATACGCAGTATTTT; CDR3aa: CSVDVRGADTQYF
j_gene: TRBJ1-1; abundance: NA; d_gene: NA; v_gene: TRBV19; CDR3nt: TGTGCCACCACGCCCTTTGGGAGGGCGAACACTGAAGCTTTCTTT; CDR3aa: CATTPFGRANTEAFF
j_gene: TRBJ2-3; abundance: NA; d_gene: TRBD2; v_gene: TRBV7-9; CDR3nt: TGTGCCAGCAGCTCAATAGCGGGGGCCCTCCCAGATACGCAGTATTTT; CDR3aa: CASSSIAGALPDTQYF